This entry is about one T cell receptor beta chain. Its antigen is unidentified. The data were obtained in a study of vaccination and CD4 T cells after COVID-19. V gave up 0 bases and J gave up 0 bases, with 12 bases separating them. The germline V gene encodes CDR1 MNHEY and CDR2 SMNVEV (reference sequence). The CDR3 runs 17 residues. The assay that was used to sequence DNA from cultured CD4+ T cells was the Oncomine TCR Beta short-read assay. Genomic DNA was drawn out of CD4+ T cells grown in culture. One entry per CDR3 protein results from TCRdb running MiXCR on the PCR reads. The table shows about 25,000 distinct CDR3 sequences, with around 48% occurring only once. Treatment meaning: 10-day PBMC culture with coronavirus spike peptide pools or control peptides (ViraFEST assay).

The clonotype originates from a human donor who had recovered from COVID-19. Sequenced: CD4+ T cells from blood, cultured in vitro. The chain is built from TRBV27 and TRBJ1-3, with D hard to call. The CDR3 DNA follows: TGTGCCAGCAGTTTATCGGGAATACCGTACTCTGGAAACACCATATATTTT. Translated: CASSLSGIPYSGNTIYF.